These 4 T cell receptor beta chains came from one sample sequenced in a study of cytomegalovirus exposure and HLA in healthy donors. The method was immunoSEQ multiplex PCR; TCRdb's version includes in-frame clones alone and lacks a portion of them. The sample shows a few hundred thousand clones, 80% to 90% of them seen only once. Sample: PBMCs. The receptors here all came from a woman aged 18 to 35 in good health and CMV-seronegative.

This clone has more than one count but fewer than ten. The chain is built from TRBV7-9 and TRBJ1-2, with D maybe TRBD1 (6 bases). The CDR3 spans 11 residues. V lost 6 bases, J lost 4 bases, and 6 bases lay in between. Germline V gives CDR1 SEHNR, CDR2 FQNEAQ (reference sequence). The CDR3 protein is CASRGAYGYTF. DNA of the CDR3: TGTGCCAGCAGGGGGGCCTATGGCTACACCTTC.

This chain links TRBV4-1 with TRBJ2-3; TRBD2 matches at 12 bases. The CDR3 sequence is 19 residues long. Losses at the gene ends were 3 bases for V and 2 bases for J; bases not matched to a gene: 12. CDR1 and CDR2 from the germline V gene are MGHRA and YSYEKL. The CDR3, as DNA: TGCGCCAGCAGCCAGAGGGGAGGTCTAGCGGGGGGGACCACAGATACGCAGTATTTT. It yields the protein CASSQRGGLAGGTTDTQYF.

The chain employs TRBV19 and TRBJ1-5; no reliable D call. The CDR3 totals 14 residues. V was pared by 8 bases and J by 6 bases, with 17 bases between. Germline V CDR1 and CDR2: LNHDA, SQIVND (reference sequence). In DNA, the CDR3 is TGTGCCAGTGGGGTCGGGTGGGGAGGTCAGCCCCAGCATTTT. The encoded protein is CASGVGWGGQPQHF.

The chain links TRBV6-4 to TRBJ2-1; 8 positions agree with TRBD1. From germline, CDR1 is MRHNA and CDR2 SNTAGT. This CDR3 spans 15 amino acids. Germline trimming cut 6 bases from V and 7 bases from J; bases unmatched to any gene: 11. The CDR3 here is CASRIQGASGNEQFF. DNA for the CDR3: TGTGCCAGCAGGATTCAGGGGGCTTCGGGTAATGAGCAGTTCTTC.